Below, 10 T cell receptor beta chains from the same sample are listed, as sequenced in a study of T cell repertoires in cytomegalovirus infection. From the reads, TCRdb called clonotypes with MiXCR, one entry per CDR3 protein. The data show 200,000 to 300,000 distinct CDR3 sequences, with less than 9.5% seen just once and about 16% held by the top ten. Sequenced material: PBMCs. The receptors shown here come from a human donor in good health (CMV status not recorded). Some clones in this sample may be carry-over from other donors' samples.

This clonotype was seen repeatedly, ten times or more. V gene TRBV7-8 combines with J gene TRBJ1-1, with TRBD1 matching 7 bases. The CDR3 length is 18 residues. The V segment lost 3 bases and the J segment 0 bases; nucleotides outside the gene matches: 13. Germline V CDR1 and CDR2: SGHVS, FQNEAQ. The CDR3 protein is CASSFRQGGARLNTEAFF. The CDR3 DNA sequence: TGTGCCAGCAGCTTCCGTCAGGGGGGGGCTCGGTTGAACACTGAAGCTTTCTTT.

This clonotype was found many times. The chain couples TRBV7-2 to TRBJ2-7; 8 positions match TRBD1. Germline V gene lookup returns CDR1 SGHTA and CDR2 FQGNSA. Germline trimming cut 5 bases from V and 3 bases from J; bases unmatched to any gene: 9. The CDR3 extends over 15 amino acids. CDR3 bases: TGTGCCAGCAGCACAGACAGGGGTGCCTACTACGAGCAGTACTTC. It specifies CASSTDRGAYYEQYF.

This clonotype has at least ten counts. J is TRBJ1-5 and V is TRBV7-2, with D possibly being TRBD1 (6 bases). V gave up 1 base and J gave up 2 bases, with 9 bases separating them. Germline V gene lookup returns CDR1 SGHTA and CDR2 FQGNSA. The CDR3 is made up of 15 amino acids. The CDR3 here is CASSLGAGGNQPQHF. The CDR3 DNA is TGTGCCAGCAGCTTAGGGGCAGGGGGCAATCAGCCCCAGCATTTT.

Ten or more counts support this clonotype. The V call is TRBV28, the J call TRBJ2-7, with D perhaps matching TRBD2 (7 bases). The CDR3 covers 17 residues. V lost 2 bases, J lost 2 bases, and 19 bases lay in between. Germline V gene data show CDR1 as MDHEN and CDR2 as SYDVKM. CDR3 in DNA: TGTGCCAGCAGTTTACTCTCCTCCGGGGGGCTCGCCTACGAGCAGTACTTC. It specifies CASSLLSSGGLAYEQYF. Full variable domain (rest looked up from reference TRBV28 and TRBJ2-7): DVKVTQSSRYLVKRTGEKVFLECVQDMDHENMFWYRQDPGLGLRLIYFSYDVKMKEKGDIPEGYSVSREKKERFSLILESASTNQTSMYLCASSLLSSGGLAYEQYFGPGTRLTVT.

This clonotype was counted many times. V gene TRBV27 combines with J gene TRBJ2-3, with 10 bases identical to TRBD2. The germline gives CDR1 MNHEY, CDR2 SMNVEV (reference sequence). This CDR3 comprises 16 residues. V dropped 6 bases and J dropped 4; count of bases not matched to a gene: 10. The CDR3 DNA is TGTGCCAGCAGGTTCCGGGCTAGCGGGAGTTCAGATACGCAGTATTTT. Its translation is CASRFRASGSSDTQYF.

This clonotype occurred many times. This sequence joins TRBV6-5 and TRBJ1-1; TRBD1 is a possible D gene (6 bases). Germline V lookup: CDR1 MNHEY, CDR2 SVGAGI. This CDR3 is 13 amino acids long. The V end lost 0 bases, the J end lost 8 bases, and 10 bases lay between the germline ends. CDR3: CASSYSGGREAFF. CDR3 in DNA: TGTGCCAGCAGTTACTCGGGGGGGCGCGAAGCTTTCTTT.

In this sample, this clonotype turned up many times. This sequence joins TRBV7-8 and TRBJ1-2; 8 nucleotides line up with TRBD1. Germline CDR1 is SGHVS and CDR2 is FQNEAQ. Unmatched junction bases numbered 4, after V lost 3 bases and J lost 4 bases. The length of the CDR3 is 14 residues. CDR3 loop: CASSFDRGRYGYTF. DNA of the CDR3: TGTGCCAGCAGCTTTGACAGGGGTCGCTATGGCTACACCTTC.

V usage is TRBV12-5 and J usage is TRBJ2-2; D is possibly TRBD1 or TRBD2 (6 bases each). Trimming left V 1 base short and J 5 bases short, with 14 bases between. The CDR3 has 16 residues. Per the germline V gene, CDR1 is LGHNT and CDR2 is FRNRAP. This CDR3 reads CASGLGTGGRTGELFF. The DNA for the CDR3 is TGTGCTAGTGGTTTGGGGACCGGGGGCCGAACCGGGGAGCTGTTTTTT.

This clonotype was counted ten times or more. The chain is built from TRBV12-3 or TRBV12-4 and TRBJ2-2; 14 positions match TRBD2. The V and J ends lost 4 bases and 7 bases, in that order; junction bases with no gene match: 8. There are 17 residues in the CDR3. CDR3 amino acids: CASSSPGLAGVIGELFF. The CDR3 region has the DNA TGTGCCAGCAGTTCCCCGGGACTAGCGGGAGTTATCGGGGAGCTGTTTTTT.

This clonotype was seen repeatedly, ten times or more. The J gene is TRBJ2-5, the V gene TRBV7-2, with D possibly TRBD2 on 7 matching bases. The CDR3 loop spans 17 amino acids. Germline V gene lookup returns CDR1 SGHTA and CDR2 FQGNSA. The V gene lost 3 bases and the J gene lost 1 base, with 18 bases spanning the gap. The CDR3 DNA is TGTGCCAGCAGCTTGGATAGGGGGGGGTCCGTCCAAGAGACCCAGTACTTC. Protein: CASSLDRGGSVQETQYF.